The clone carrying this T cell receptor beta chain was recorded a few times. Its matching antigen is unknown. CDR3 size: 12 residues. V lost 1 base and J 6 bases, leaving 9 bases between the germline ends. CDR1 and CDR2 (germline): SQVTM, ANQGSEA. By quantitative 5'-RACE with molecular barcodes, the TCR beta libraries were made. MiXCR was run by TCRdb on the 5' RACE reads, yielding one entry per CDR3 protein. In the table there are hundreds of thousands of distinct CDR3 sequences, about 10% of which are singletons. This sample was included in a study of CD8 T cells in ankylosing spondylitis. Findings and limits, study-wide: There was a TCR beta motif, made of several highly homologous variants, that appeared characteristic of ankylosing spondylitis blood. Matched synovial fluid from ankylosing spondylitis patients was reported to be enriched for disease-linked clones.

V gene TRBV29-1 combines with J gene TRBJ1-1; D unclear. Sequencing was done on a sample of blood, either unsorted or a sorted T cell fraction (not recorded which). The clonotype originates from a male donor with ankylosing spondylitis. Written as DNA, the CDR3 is TGCAGCGTTGAAGGCCTATCGGCTGAAGCTTTCTTT. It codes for CSVEGLSAEAFF.